This T cell receptor beta chain was profiled in a study of blood T cell repertoires in COVID-19. Per germline, CDR1 GTSNPN and CDR2 SVGIG (reference sequence). Trimming took 7 bases from V and 4 from J, leaving 13 bases between them. The CDR3 has 12 residues. The method was immunoSEQ multiplex PCR; TCRdb's version includes in-frame clones alone and lacks a portion of them. Among about 66,000 clones listed, approximately 80% were seen once. The sequencing input was peripheral blood. The chain links TRBV30 to TRBJ1-2; TRBD1 might be the D (6 bases). The clonotype originates from a man aged 60-69 years with acute or convalescent COVID-19. The CDR3 bases are TGTGCCTCTGACGGACAGAGCTATGGCTACACCTTC. Translation gives CASDGQSYGYTF.